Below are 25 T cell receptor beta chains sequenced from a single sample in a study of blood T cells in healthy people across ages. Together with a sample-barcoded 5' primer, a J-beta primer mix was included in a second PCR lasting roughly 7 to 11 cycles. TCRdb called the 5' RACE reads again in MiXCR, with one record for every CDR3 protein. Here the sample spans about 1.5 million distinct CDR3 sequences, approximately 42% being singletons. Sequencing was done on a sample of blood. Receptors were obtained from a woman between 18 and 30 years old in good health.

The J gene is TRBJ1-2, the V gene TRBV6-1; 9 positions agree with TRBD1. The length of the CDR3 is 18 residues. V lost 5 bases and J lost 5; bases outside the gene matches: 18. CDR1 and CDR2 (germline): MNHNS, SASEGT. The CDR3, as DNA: TGTGCCAGCAGTAAGAAGGGACAGGGCCCCTCCATGAGTTATGGCTACACCTTC. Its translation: CASSKKGQGPSMSYGYTF.

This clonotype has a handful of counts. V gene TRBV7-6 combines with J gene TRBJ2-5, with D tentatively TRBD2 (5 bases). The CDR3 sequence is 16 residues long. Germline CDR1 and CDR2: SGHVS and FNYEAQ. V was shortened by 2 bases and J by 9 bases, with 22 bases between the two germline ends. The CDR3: CASSLWASGDPRPQYF. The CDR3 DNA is TGTGCCAGCAGCTTATGGGCGAGCGGCGACCCTAGACCCCAGTACTTC.

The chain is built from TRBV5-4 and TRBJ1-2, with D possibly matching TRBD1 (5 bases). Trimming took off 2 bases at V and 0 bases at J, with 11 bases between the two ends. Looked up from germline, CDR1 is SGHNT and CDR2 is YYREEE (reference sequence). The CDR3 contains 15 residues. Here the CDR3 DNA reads TGTGCCAGCAGCTTAGTAGGGGAAACTAACTATGGCTACACCTTC. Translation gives CASSLVGETNYGYTF.

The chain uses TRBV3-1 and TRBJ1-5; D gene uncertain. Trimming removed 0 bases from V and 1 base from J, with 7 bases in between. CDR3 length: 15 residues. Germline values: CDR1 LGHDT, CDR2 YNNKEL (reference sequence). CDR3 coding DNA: TGTGCCAGCAGCCAAGACCCCGAGAGCAATCAGCCCCAGCATTTT. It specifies CASSQDPESNQPQHF.

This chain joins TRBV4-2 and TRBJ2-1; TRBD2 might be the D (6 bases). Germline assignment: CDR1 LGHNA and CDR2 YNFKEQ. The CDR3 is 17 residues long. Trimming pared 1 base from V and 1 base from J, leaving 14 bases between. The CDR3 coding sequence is TGTGCCAGCAGCCAAGGGGGTATGCGGGATTCCTACAATGAGCAGTTCTTC. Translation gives CASSQGGMRDSYNEQFF.

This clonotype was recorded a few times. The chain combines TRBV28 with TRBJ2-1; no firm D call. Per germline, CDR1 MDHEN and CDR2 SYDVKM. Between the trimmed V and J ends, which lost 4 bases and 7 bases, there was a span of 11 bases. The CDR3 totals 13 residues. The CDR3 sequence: CASSSRAPNEQFF. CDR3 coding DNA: TGTGCCAGCAGTTCTAGGGCCCCTAATGAGCAGTTCTTC.

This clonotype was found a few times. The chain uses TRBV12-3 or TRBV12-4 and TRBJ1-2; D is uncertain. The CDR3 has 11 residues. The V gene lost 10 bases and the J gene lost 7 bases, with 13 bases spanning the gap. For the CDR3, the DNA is TGTGCCACCACATTAGGGTTTGGCTACACCTTC. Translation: CATTLGFGYTF.

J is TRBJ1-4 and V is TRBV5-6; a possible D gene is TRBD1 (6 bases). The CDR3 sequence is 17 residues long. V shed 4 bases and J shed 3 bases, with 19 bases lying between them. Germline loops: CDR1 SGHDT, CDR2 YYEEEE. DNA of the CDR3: TGTGCCAGCAGCGCCGCTCTAGGGGGGCCTTCTAATGAAAAACTGTTTTTT. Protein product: CASSAALGGPSNEKLFF.

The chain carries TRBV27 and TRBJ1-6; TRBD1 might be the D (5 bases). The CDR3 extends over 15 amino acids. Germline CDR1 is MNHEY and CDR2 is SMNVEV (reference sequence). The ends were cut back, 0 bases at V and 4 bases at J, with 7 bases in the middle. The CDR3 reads CASSLSAGYNSPLHF. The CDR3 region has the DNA TGTGCCAGCAGTTTATCGGCAGGGTATAATTCACCCCTCCACTTT.

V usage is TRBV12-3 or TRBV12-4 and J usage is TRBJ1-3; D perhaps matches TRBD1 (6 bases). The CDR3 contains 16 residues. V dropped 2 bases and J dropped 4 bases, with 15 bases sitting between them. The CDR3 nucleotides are TGTGCCAGCAGTTTAATTGGGGGCGCGGGAGGAAACACCATATATTTT. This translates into CASSLIGGAGGNTIYF.

The DNA for the CDR3 is TGTGCCAGCACCTTAGGGGCGGGTTACCCTGGCGCCGGGGAGCTGTTTTTT. This translates into CASTLGAGYPGAGELFF. The chain carries TRBV9 and TRBJ2-2, with D perhaps matching TRBD1 or TRBD2 (5 bases each). The CDR3 has 17 residues. V dropped 6 bases and J dropped 6 bases, with 24 bases sitting between them. Germline CDR1 reads SGDLS; CDR2 reads YYNGEE.

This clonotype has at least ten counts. The CDR3 DNA reads as TGCAGTGCTAGGGGACTTGGAGATACGCAGTATTTT. Translating it yields CSARGLGDTQYF. This chain connects TRBV20-1 to TRBJ2-3; possibly TRBD2 for D (6 bases). Trimming stripped 3 bases from V and 5 bases from J, with 9 bases between. This CDR3 is built from 12 residues. Per germline, CDR1 DFQATT and CDR2 SNEGSKA (reference sequence).

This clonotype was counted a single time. Here the CDR3 reads CASRPRDKNTEAFF. CDR3 DNA: TGTGCCAGCAGACCTAGGGACAAGAACACTGAAGCTTTCTTT. The chain is built from TRBV6-5 and TRBJ1-1, with a weak D call TRBD1 (6 bases). The CDR3 has 14 amino acids. Germline CDR1 MNHEY, CDR2 SVGAGI. Trimming shortened V by 6 bases and J by 1 base, and 12 bases separated the two germline ends.

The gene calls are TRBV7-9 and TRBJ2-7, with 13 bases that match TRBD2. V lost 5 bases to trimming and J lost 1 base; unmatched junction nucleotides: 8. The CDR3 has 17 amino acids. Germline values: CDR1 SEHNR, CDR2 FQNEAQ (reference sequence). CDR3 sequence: CASSTGLAGVGSYEQYF. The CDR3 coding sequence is TGTGCCAGCAGCACCGGACTAGCGGGAGTGGGGTCCTACGAGCAGTACTTC. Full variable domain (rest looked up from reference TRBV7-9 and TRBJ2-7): DTGVSQNPRHKITKRGQNVTFRCDPISEHNRLYWYRQTLGQGPEFLTYFQNEAQLEKSRLLSDRFSAERPKGSFSTLEIQRTEQGDSAMYLCASSTGLAGVGSYEQYFGPGTRLTVT.

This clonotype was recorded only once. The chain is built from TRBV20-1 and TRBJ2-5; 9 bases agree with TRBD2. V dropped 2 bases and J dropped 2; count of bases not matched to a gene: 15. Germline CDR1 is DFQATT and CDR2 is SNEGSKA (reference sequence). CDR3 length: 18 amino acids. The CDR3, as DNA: TGCAGTGCTAGAATCTCGGGACTAGCAGGGGGGTTTCAAGAGACCCAGTACTTC. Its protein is CSARISGLAGGFQETQYF.

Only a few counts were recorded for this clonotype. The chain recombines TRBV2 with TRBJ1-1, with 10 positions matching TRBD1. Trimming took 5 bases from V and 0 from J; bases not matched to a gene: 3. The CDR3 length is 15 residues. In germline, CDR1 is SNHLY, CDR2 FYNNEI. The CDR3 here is CASSRQGALNTEAFF. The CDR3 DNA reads TGTGCCAGCAGTCGACAGGGGGCCCTGAACACTGAAGCTTTCTTT.

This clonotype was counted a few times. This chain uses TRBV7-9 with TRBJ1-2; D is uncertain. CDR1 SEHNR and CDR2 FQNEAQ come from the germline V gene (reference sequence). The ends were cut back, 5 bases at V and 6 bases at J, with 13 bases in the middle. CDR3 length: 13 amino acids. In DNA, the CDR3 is TGTGCCAGCAGCACAACTGGAGGTCATGGCTACACCTTC. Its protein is CASSTTGGHGYTF. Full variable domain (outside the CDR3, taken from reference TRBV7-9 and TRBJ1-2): DTGVSQNPRHKITKRGQNVTFRCDPISEHNRLYWYRQTLGQGPEFLTYFQNEAQLEKSRLLSDRFSAERPKGSFSTLEIQRTEQGDSAMYLCASSTTGGHGYTFGSGTRLTVV.

The CDR3 sequence: CSARLPGTQNIQYF. The CDR3 bases are TGCAGTGCTAGGCTCCCCGGCACGCAAAACATTCAGTACTTC. V gene TRBV20-1 combines with J gene TRBJ2-4; D is ambiguous. The CDR3 runs 14 residues. In germline, CDR1 is DFQATT, CDR2 SNEGSKA (reference sequence). Deletions cut 3 bases from V and 5 bases from J, with 14 bases between.

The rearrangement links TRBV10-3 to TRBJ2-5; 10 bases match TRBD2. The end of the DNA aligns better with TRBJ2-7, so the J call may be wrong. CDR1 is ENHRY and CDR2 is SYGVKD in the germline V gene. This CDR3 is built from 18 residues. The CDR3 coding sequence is TGTGCCATCAGAAACACCAATTCGCCTAGCGGGAGTGTCTACGAGCAGTACTTC. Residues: CAIRNTNSPSGSVYEQYF.

The CDR3, as DNA: TGCGCCAGCAGCTTGAGTCGGCGTCTAGTTACAGATACGCAGTATTTT. Protein product: CASSLSRRLVTDTQYF. The rearrangement links TRBV5-1 to TRBJ2-3; no definite D call. This CDR3 is built from 16 residues. From germline, CDR1 is SGHRS and CDR2 YFSETQ. Trimming removed 1 base from V and 3 bases from J, with 15 bases in between.

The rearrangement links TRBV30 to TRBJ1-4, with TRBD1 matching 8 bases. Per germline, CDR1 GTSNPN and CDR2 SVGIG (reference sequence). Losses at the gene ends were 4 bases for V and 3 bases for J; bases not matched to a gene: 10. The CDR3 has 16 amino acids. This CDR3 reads CAWNGGAGGPNEKLFF. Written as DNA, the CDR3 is TGTGCCTGGAACGGAGGGGCAGGGGGCCCTAATGAAAAACTGTTTTTT.

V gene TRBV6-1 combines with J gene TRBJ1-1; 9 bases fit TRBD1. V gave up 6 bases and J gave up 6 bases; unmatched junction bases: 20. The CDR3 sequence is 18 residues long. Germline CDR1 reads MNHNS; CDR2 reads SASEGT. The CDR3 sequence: CASSSPGTGKLWGSEAFF. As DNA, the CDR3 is TGTGCCAGCAGCAGCCCAGGGACAGGGAAACTCTGGGGCTCTGAAGCTTTCTTT.

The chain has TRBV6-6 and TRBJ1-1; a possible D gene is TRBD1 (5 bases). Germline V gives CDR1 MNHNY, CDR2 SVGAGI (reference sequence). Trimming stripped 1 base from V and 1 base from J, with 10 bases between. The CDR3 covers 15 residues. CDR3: CASSYYRQWNTEAFF. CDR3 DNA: TGTGCCAGCAGTTACTACAGACAGTGGAACACTGAAGCTTTCTTT.

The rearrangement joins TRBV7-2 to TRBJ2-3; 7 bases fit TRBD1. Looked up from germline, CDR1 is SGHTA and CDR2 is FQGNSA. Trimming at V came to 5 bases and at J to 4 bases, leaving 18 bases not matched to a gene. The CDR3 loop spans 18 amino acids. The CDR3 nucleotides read TGTGCCAGCAGCAAGAAGGGACAGTCTAAGGCGCTCGCAGATACGCAGTATTTT. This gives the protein CASSKKGQSKALADTQYF.

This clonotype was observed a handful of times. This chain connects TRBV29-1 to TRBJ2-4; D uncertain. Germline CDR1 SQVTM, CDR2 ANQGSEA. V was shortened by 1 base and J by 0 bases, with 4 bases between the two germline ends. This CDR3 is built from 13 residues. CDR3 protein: CSVEGRAKNIQYF. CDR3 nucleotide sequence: TGCAGCGTTGAAGGGCGAGCCAAAAACATTCAGTACTTC.